The 9 T cell receptor beta chains in this list originate from one sample, sequenced in a study of T cell repertoires in cytomegalovirus infection. MiXCR, run by TCRdb on the reads, gives a single entry per CDR3 protein. The repertoire includes around 260,000 distinct CDR3 sequences, about 25% of them detected once, and approximately 14% sits in the top ten. Source material: PBMCs. These receptors came from a human donor in good health (CMV status not recorded). Some clones in this sample may be carry-over from other donors' samples.

V is TRBV29-1 and J is TRBJ1-2; the match to TRBD1 covers 10 bases. The trim removed 2 bases at V and 4 bases at J, leaving 1 base unmatched. Per the germline V gene, CDR1 is SQVTM and CDR2 is ANQGSEA. This CDR3 is 13 amino acids long. The CDR3 region has the DNA TGCAGCGTTGAACGGGACAGGGGCTATGGCTACACCTTC. Protein: CSVERDRGYGYTF.

This rearrangement joins TRBV7-8 to TRBJ2-7; D gene ambiguous. V gave up 4 bases and J gave up 3 bases, with 7 bases separating them. CDR1 and CDR2 (germline): SGHVS, FQNEAQ. The CDR3 has 12 residues. CDR3 in amino acids: CASSSRRYEQYF. DNA for the CDR3: TGTGCCAGCAGCTCGCGTCGCTACGAGCAGTACTTC.

This sequence joins TRBV20-1 and TRBJ2-5; 9 bases line up with TRBD1. This CDR3 contains 15 residues. The junction had 6 bases not matched to a gene; V was cut back by 0 bases and J by 4 bases. Germline V gene sequence: CDR1 DFQATT, CDR2 SNEGSKA (reference sequence). CDR3 nucleotides: TGCAGTGCTAGAGATAAGACAGGGGGAACAGAGACCCAGTACTTC. Protein sequence: CSARDKTGGTETQYF.

The gene calls are TRBV15 and TRBJ1-1, with TRBD1 matching 8 bases. Trimming cost V 0 bases and J 5 bases; bases outside gene matches: 5. The CDR3 extends over 15 amino acids. Germline lookup yields CDR1 LNHNV and CDR2 YYDKDF (reference sequence). The CDR3 nucleotides are TGTGCCACCAGCAGAGACACCAGGGGGCTAACTGAAGCTTTCTTT. Its protein product is CATSRDTRGLTEAFF.

This clonotype was detected many times. The V and J genes are TRBV7-2 and TRBJ1-1; tentatively, D is TRBD1 (5 bases). CDR3 length: 13 residues. Germline CDR1 is SGHTA and CDR2 is FQGNSA. V dropped 1 base and J dropped 6 bases, with 9 bases sitting between them. The DNA of the CDR3 is TGTGCCAGCAGCTTAGGGGGGGGATCTGAAGCTTTCTTT. As protein: CASSLGGGSEAFF.

V gene TRBV6-8 combines with J gene TRBJ2-5; 7 nucleotides match TRBD2. The CDR3 is 14 residues long. Germline V lookup: CDR1 MNHGY, CDR2 SAAAGT. After removal of 5 bases from V and 2 bases from J, the junction contained 5 bases not matched to a gene. This CDR3 is CASSPGLVQETQYF. CDR3 bases: TGTGCCAGCAGTCCTGGACTAGTACAAGAGACCCAGTACTTC.

The CDR3 loop is CASSLNGRGNIQYF. The CDR3 coding sequence is TGTGCCAGCAGTTTAAACGGCCGGGGGAACATTCAGTACTTC. The chain uses TRBV28 and TRBJ2-4; D might be TRBD2 (6 bases). This CDR3 region has 14 residues. V was trimmed by 2 bases and J by 7 bases, leaving 12 bases between them. CDR1 MDHEN and CDR2 SYDVKM come from the germline V gene.

This clonotype was found many times. The J gene is TRBJ1-3, the V gene TRBV12-3 or TRBV12-4; D is perhaps TRBD1 (5 bases). The CDR3 extends over 14 amino acids. Trimming took 3 bases from V and 4 from J, leaving 10 bases between them. The CDR3 sequence is CASSFGRVGNTIYF. The CDR3 nucleotides read TGTGCCAGCAGTTTCGGCAGGGTGGGAAACACCATATATTTT.

This clonotype has a count of ten or more. The chain has TRBV12-3 or TRBV12-4 and TRBJ2-1; D is perhaps TRBD1 or TRBD2 (5 bases each). V lost 6 bases and J 2 bases, leaving 17 bases between the germline ends. The CDR3 runs to 16 residues. Written as DNA, the CDR3 is TGTGCCAGCAGCCTGTCGGGGCTTCTTGCCTACAATGAGCAGTTCTTC. As protein: CASSLSGLLAYNEQFF.